These 27 T cell receptor beta chains were sequenced from one sample in a study of cytomegalovirus exposure and HLA in healthy donors (dated by TCRdb to about 2017). Library creation used the immunoSEQ multiplex PCR assay. A mixture of 60 forward primers for TCR Vbeta segments and 13 reverse primers for TCR Jbeta segments was used in the multiplex PCR. TCRdb carries this immuneACCESS record with in-frame sequences only. Its versions omit some clonotypes, under half of them owing to an unresolved V gene in the studies checked, with the rest unexplained. This sample has roughly 230,000 clones in its table, and 78% of those were observed once. Approximately 0.49% of the sample is held by the ten biggest clonotypes. The sample was PBMCs. The receptors derive from a boy between 10 and 17 years old in good health and CMV-seronegative.

This clone showed up just a few times. The chain carries TRBV5-4 and TRBJ1-1; tentatively, D is TRBD1 (5 bases). The CDR3 extends over 13 amino acids. Germline CDR1 is SGHNT and CDR2 is YYREEE (reference sequence). V lost 2 bases and J lost 2, with 7 bases in between. The CDR3 DNA is TGTGCCAGCAGCTTACAGGAAAACACTGAAGCTTTCTTT. Its translation is CASSLQENTEAFF.

This chain uses TRBV27 with TRBJ2-1; D possibly corresponds to TRBD2 (5 bases). Germline-derived CDR1 and CDR2 are MNHEY and SMNVEV (reference sequence). This CDR3 contains 16 residues. The V and J ends lost 2 bases and 0 bases respectively, with 11 bases between them. Here the CDR3 DNA reads TGTGCCAGCAGTTTAGTAGCGCCCTCCTCCTACAATGAGCAGTTCTTC. It translates to CASSLVAPSSYNEQFF.

This clone was seen a few times. This chain uses TRBV18 with TRBJ1-2, with D perhaps matching TRBD1 (5 bases). V dropped 3 bases and J dropped 4 bases, with 6 bases sitting between them. Germline V gene lookup returns CDR1 KGHSH and CDR2 LQKENI. This CDR3 comprises 12 residues. The DNA of the CDR3 is TGTGCCAGCTCACCCGACAGCTATGGCTACACCTTC. It translates to CASSPDSYGYTF.

This clone was observed a handful of times. This chain uses TRBV5-1 with TRBJ1-4; maybe TRBD1 (5 bases). CDR1 is SGHRS, CDR2 YFSETQ, per germline. CDR3 length equals 14 residues. Trimming took 2 bases from V and 3 from J, leaving 8 bases between them. CDR3 sequence: CASSLQEPNEKLFF. As DNA, the CDR3 is TGCGCCAGCAGCTTACAGGAGCCTAATGAAAAACTGTTTTTT.

The V call is TRBV7-2, the J call TRBJ1-5, with 11 bases identical to TRBD1. Germline V gene data show CDR1 as SGHTA and CDR2 as FQGNSA. The CDR3 totals 17 residues. V lost 5 bases and J lost 6; bases outside the gene matches: 12. For the CDR3, the DNA is TGTGCCAGCAGCCCCGCCGGGTGGGGACAGGGGGTTCAGCCCCAGCATTTT. It is translated as CASSPAGWGQGVQPQHF.

The sample holds one count of this clone. This chain connects TRBV27 to TRBJ1-5, with a tentative D call TRBD1 (6 bases). Germline CDR1 and CDR2: MNHEY and SMNVEV (reference sequence). The CDR3 has 15 residues. Deletions cut 4 bases from V and 3 bases from J, with 13 bases between. This CDR3 reads CASSWFGQINQPQHF. CDR3 nucleotide sequence: TGTGCCAGCAGTTGGTTTGGACAGATCAATCAGCCCCAGCATTTT.

This chain connects TRBV4-1 to TRBJ2-3; TRBD1 aligns across 11 bases. The CDR3 covers 15 residues. The germline V gene encodes CDR1 MGHRA and CDR2 YSYEKL. With V trimmed by 4 bases and J by 5 bases, 5 bases remained unmatched. The CDR3 bases are TGCGCCAGCAGCCCCCGGACAGGGGGCGTAGATACGCAGTATTTT. Residues: CASSPRTGGVDTQYF.

The chain links TRBV7-9 to TRBJ1-3; perhaps TRBD1 as D (5 bases). Trimming pared 5 bases from V and 3 bases from J, leaving 17 bases between. CDR3 length equals 16 residues. Germline CDR1 is SEHNR and CDR2 is FQNEAQ (reference sequence). CDR3 region: CASSRISGKGGNTIYF. In DNA, the CDR3 is TGTGCCAGCAGCCGAATATCAGGGAAGGGTGGAAACACCATATATTTT.

There are a few counts of this clone. The rearrangement uses TRBV29-1 and TRBJ1-1; D gene uncertain. Per the germline V gene, CDR1 is SQVTM and CDR2 is ANQGSEA. The CDR3 contains 10 residues. Trimming removed 4 bases at V and 10 bases at J, with 10 bases between. The CDR3 region is CSVVARRAFF. The CDR3 DNA reads as TGCAGCGTTGTTGCAAGGAGAGCTTTCTTT.

The chain links TRBV10-1 to TRBJ2-1, with 7 bases aligning to TRBD2. This CDR3 has 15 residues. Germline CDR1 reads WNHNN; CDR2 reads SYGVQD (reference sequence). With V trimmed by 2 bases and J by 5 bases, 6 bases remained unmatched. The CDR3 is CASSERRGTNNEQFF. CDR3 nucleotides: TGCGCCAGCAGTGAGCGGAGAGGGACTAACAATGAGCAGTTCTTC.

The rearrangement joins TRBV5-1 to TRBJ2-2; D remains unclear. CDR3 size: 15 residues. Trimming stripped 5 bases from V and 1 base from J, with 12 bases between. Germline lookup yields CDR1 SGHRS and CDR2 YFSETQ. CDR3 nucleotides: TGCGCCAGCAGGCTCACCGACAAGAACACCGGGGAGCTGTTTTTT. As protein: CASRLTDKNTGELFF.

The rearrangement joins TRBV25-1 to TRBJ1-2, with a tentative D call TRBD1 (6 bases). CDR3 size: 14 residues. Germline CDR1 reads MGHDK; CDR2 reads SYGVNS. The V gene lost 4 bases and the J gene lost 4 bases, with 13 bases spanning the gap. The CDR3 DNA sequence: TGTGCCAGCAGTGTTGGCCTGACAGGCTATGGCTACACCTTC. Its translation is CASSVGLTGYGYTF.

CDR3 sequence reads: CASSVTGTISGNEQFF. The CDR3 nucleotides are TGTGCCAGCAGCGTAACCGGGACTATCTCGGGCAATGAGCAGTTCTTC. The J gene is TRBJ2-1, the V gene TRBV9; 7 bases agree with TRBD2. Germline-derived CDR1 and CDR2 are SGDLS and YYNGEE. The CDR3 spans 16 residues. Trimming cost V 1 base and J 6 bases; bases outside gene matches: 10.

This clone was seen once. V gene TRBV28 combines with J gene TRBJ2-7; tentatively, D is TRBD1 (5 bases). The CDR3 is 14 amino acids. V lost 0 bases to trimming and J lost 2 bases, with 8 bases between them. The germline CDR1 and CDR2 sequences are MDHEN and SYDVKM. The CDR3 spells CASSLWPRAYEQYF. The CDR3 nucleotides read TGTGCCAGCAGTTTATGGCCCAGGGCCTACGAGCAGTACTTC.

This clone occurred once. One junction end does not reproduce the germline sequence, and a read error may be involved. The gene calls are TRBV15 and TRBJ2-3; D remains unclear. The CDR3 is 14 residues long. The germline V gene has CDR1 LNHNV and CDR2 YYDKDF (reference sequence). CDR3 bases: TGTGCCACCAGTAGAGGTCAGAACACAGATACGCAGTATTTT. It is translated as CATSRGQNTDTQYF.

The rearrangement links TRBV7-6 to TRBJ1-6; TRBD1 aligns across 11 bases. The germline V gene encodes CDR1 SGHVS and CDR2 FNYEAQ. The V and J ends lost 5 bases and 10 bases, in that order; junction bases with no gene match: 10. The CDR3 length is 16 residues. The chain's CDR3 is CASSPDLGQGASPLHF. The CDR3 bases are TGTGCCAGCAGCCCGGACCTCGGACAGGGGGCCTCACCCCTCCACTTT.

The rearrangement links TRBV27 to TRBJ1-2; unclear D gene. This CDR3 is 17 amino acids long. From germline, CDR1 is MNHEY and CDR2 SMNVEV (reference sequence). V lost 5 bases and J 2 bases, leaving 21 bases between the germline ends. CDR3 amino acids: CASSHDTRGLSNYGYTF. CDR3 coding DNA: TGTGCCAGCAGTCACGATACTCGGGGATTATCCAACTATGGCTACACCTTC.

The V call is TRBV18, the J call TRBJ2-7, with 8 bases identical to TRBD1. Losses at the gene ends were 0 bases for V and 3 bases for J; bases not matched to a gene: 4. This CDR3 has 15 amino acids. Germline CDR1 is KGHSH and CDR2 is LQKENI. As DNA, the CDR3 is TGTGCCAGCTCACCACCTGGACAGGGCGGCTACGAGCAGTACTTC. It encodes CASSPPGQGGYEQYF.

The chain carries TRBV4-1 and TRBJ2-1; D is unclear. With 1 base removed from V and 8 bases from J, the gap between germline ends came to 9 bases. The germline V gene encodes CDR1 MGHRA and CDR2 YSYEKL. The length of the CDR3 is 13 residues. In nucleotides, the CDR3 is TGCGCCAGCAGCCAAGCGGTGTTCCATGAGCAGTTCTTC. Amino acids: CASSQAVFHEQFF.

In this sample, this clone turned up once. This chain joins TRBV7-6 and TRBJ2-2; 9 nucleotides line up with TRBD1. This CDR3 is built from 15 residues. CDR1 SGHVS and CDR2 FNYEAQ come from the germline V gene. J was trimmed by 6 bases and V by 4 bases; bases with no gene match: 6. CDR3 coding DNA: TGTGCCAGCAGCTACGGACAGGGGTGGGCCGGGGAGCTGTTTTTT. Protein sequence: CASSYGQGWAGELFF.

The chain employs TRBV4-1 and TRBJ1-1; 7 nucleotides align to TRBD1. CDR1 MGHRA and CDR2 YSYEKL come from the germline V gene. CDR3 length: 14 residues. V lost 4 bases, J lost 6 bases, and 8 bases stayed unmatched. The CDR3 region is CASSPFGQGAEAFF. The CDR3 DNA sequence: TGCGCCAGCAGCCCGTTCGGGCAGGGGGCTGAAGCTTTCTTT.

The chain uses TRBV19 and TRBJ1-4; no clear D. The CDR3 has 15 residues. CDR1 and CDR2 from the germline V gene are LNHDA and SQIVND (reference sequence). V lost 7 bases and J 3 bases, leaving 15 bases between the germline ends. The CDR3 protein is CASNPTAAANEKLFF. The CDR3 DNA reads TGTGCCAGTAATCCTACGGCAGCGGCTAATGAAAAACTGTTTTTT.

The V call is TRBV7-6, the J call TRBJ2-1, with TRBD2 matching over 11 bases. CDR1 is SGHVS, CDR2 FNYEAQ, per germline. The CDR3 is 15 residues long. Trimming at V came to 3 bases and at J to 4 bases, leaving 2 bases not matched to a gene. CDR3 bases: TGTGCCAGCAGCTTTACTAGCGGGGGTTACAATGAGCAGTTCTTC. Encoded protein: CASSFTSGGYNEQFF.

Worth noting for this clone: Other DNA variants within this sample encode the same CDR3. The chain uses TRBV5-1 and TRBJ1-2; tentatively, D is TRBD1 (5 bases). The germline gives CDR1 SGHRS, CDR2 YFSETQ. The CDR3 sequence is 14 residues long. Between the trimmed V and J ends, which lost 0 bases and 0 bases, there was a span of 6 bases. CDR3 region: CASSLDRPNYGYTF. CDR3 coding DNA: TGCGCCAGCAGCTTGGACAGGCCTAACTATGGCTACACCTTC.

This clone was seen only a few times. The chain has TRBV7-3 and TRBJ2-7, with D unclear. CDR1 is SGHTA, CDR2 FQGTGA, per germline. Trimming removed 2 bases from V and 1 base from J, with 12 bases in between. The CDR3 spans 15 residues. The CDR3 DNA reads TGTGCCAGCAGCTTAGGGCCATCCGCATCCTACGAGCAGTACTTC. Its translation is CASSLGPSASYEQYF.

The chain carries TRBV11-1 and TRBJ1-1; TRBD1 might be the D (5 bases). This CDR3 is built from 13 residues. Germline V lookup: CDR1 SGHAT, CDR2 FQDESV (reference sequence). V was pared by 1 base and J by 9 bases, with 12 bases between. The CDR3 DNA reads as TGTGCCAGCAGCTTAGTGTCAGGGAATCAAGCTTTCTTT. The encoded protein is CASSLVSGNQAFF.

This clone came up a few times. The chain links TRBV4-2 to TRBJ1-1, with unresolved D. V was clipped by 0 bases and J by 0 bases, with 11 bases between them. Germline assignment: CDR1 LGHNA and CDR2 YNFKEQ. The CDR3 spans 16 residues. The CDR3: CASSQDVRELNTEAFF. Written as DNA, the CDR3 is TGTGCCAGCAGCCAAGATGTCCGAGAACTGAACACTGAAGCTTTCTTT.